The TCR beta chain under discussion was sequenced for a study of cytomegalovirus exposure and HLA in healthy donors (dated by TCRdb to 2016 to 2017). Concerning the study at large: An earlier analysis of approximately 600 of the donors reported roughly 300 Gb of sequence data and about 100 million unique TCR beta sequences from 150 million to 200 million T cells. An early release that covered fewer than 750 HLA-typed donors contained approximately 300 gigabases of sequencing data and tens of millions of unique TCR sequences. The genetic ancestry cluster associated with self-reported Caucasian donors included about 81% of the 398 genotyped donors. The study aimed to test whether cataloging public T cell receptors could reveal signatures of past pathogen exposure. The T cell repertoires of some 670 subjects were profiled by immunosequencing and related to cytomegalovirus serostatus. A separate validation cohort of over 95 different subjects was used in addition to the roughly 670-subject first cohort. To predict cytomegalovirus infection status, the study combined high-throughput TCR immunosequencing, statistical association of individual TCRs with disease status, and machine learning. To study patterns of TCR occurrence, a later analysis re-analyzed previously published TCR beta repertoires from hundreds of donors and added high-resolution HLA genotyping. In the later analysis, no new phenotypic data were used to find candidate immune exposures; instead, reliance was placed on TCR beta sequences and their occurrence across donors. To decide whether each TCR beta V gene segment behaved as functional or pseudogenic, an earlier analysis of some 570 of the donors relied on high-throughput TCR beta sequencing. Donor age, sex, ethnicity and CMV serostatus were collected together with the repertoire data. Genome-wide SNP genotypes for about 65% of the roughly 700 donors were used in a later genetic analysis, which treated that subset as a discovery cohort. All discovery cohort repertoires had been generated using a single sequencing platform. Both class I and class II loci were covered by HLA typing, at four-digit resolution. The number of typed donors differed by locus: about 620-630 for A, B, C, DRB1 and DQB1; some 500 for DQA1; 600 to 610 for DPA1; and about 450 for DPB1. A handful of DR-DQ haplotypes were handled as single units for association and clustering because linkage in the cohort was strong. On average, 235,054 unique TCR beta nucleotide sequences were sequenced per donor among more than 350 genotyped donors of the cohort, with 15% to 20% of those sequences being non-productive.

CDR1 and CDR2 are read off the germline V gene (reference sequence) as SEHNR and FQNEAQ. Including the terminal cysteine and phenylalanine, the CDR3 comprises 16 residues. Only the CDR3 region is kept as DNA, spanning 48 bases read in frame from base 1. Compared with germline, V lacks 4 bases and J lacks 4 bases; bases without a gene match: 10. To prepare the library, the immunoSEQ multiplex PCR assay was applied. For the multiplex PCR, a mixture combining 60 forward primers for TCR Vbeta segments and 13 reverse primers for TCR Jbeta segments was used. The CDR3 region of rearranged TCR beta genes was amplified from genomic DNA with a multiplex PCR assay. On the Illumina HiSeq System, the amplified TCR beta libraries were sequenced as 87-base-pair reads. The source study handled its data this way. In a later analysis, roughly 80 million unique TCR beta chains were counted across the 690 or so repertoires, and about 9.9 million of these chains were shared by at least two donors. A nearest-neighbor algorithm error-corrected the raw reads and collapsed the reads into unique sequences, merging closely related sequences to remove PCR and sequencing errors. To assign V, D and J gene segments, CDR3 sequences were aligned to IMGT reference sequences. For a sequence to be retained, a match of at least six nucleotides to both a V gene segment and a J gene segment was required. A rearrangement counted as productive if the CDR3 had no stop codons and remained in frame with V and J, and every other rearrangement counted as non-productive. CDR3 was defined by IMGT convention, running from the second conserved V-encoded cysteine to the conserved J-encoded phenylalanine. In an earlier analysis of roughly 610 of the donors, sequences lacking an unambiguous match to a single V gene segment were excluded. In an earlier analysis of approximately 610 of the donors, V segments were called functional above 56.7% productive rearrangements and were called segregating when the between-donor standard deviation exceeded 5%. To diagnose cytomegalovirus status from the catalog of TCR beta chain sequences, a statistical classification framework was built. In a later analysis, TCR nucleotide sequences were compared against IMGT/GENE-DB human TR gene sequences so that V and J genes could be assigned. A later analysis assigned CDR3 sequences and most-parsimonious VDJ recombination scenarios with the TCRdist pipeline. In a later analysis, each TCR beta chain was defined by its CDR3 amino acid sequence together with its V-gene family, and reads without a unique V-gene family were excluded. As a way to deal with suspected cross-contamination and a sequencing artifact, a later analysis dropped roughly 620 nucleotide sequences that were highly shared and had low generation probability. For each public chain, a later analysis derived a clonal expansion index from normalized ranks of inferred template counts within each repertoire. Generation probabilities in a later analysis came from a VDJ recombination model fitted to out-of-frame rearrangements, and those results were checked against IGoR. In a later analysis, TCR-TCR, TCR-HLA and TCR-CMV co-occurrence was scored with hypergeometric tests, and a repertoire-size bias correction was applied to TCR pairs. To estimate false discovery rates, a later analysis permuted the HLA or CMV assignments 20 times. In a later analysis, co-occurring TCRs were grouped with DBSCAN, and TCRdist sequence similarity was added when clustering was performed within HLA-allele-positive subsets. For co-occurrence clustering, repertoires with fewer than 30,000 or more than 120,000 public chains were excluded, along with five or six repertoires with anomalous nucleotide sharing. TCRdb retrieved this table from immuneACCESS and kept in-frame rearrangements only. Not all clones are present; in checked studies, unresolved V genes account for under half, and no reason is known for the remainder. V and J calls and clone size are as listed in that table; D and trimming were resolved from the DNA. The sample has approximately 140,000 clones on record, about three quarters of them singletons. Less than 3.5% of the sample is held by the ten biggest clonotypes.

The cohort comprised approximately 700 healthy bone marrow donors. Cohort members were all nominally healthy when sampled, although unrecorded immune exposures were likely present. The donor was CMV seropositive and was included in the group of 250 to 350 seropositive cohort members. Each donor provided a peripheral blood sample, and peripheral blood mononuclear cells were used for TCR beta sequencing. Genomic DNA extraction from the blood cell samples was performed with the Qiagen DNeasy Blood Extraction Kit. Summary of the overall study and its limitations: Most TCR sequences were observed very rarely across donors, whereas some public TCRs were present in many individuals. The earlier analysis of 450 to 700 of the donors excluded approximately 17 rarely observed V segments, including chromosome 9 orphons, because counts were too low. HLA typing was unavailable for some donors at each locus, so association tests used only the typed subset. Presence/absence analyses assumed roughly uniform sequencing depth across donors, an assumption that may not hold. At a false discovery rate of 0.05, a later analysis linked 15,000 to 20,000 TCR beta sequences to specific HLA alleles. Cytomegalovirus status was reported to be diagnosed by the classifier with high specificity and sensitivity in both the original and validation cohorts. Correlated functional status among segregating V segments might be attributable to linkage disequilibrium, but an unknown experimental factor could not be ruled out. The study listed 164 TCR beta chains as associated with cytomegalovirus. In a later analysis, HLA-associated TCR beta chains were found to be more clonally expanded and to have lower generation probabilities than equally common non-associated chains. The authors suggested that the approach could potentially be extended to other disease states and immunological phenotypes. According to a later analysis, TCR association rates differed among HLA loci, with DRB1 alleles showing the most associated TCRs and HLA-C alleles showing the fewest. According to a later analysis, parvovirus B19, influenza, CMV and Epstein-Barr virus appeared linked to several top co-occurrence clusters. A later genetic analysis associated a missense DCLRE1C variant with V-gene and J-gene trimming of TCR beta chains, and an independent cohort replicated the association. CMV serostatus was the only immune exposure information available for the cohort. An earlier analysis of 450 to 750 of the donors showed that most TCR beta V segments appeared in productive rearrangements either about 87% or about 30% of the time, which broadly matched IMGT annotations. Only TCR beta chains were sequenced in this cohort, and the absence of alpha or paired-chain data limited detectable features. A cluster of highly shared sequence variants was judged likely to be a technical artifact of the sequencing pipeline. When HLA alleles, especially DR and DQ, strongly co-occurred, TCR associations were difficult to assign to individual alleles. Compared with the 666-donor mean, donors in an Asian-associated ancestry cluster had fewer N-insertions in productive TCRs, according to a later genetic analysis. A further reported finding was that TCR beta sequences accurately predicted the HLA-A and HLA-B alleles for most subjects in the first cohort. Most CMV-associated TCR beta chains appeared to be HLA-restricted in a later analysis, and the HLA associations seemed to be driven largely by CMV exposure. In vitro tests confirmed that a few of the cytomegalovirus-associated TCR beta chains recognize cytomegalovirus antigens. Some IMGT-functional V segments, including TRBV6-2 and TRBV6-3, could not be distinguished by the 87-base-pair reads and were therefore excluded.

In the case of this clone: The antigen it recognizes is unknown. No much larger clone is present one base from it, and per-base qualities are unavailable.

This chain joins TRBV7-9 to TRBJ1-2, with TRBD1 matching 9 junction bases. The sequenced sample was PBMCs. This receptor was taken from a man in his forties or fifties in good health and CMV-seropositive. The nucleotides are TGTGCCAGCAGCTCGTTTGAGGGACAGGGACCCTATGGCTACACCTTC. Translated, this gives CASSSFEGQGPYGYTF.